This T cell receptor beta chain was documented in a study of early T cells in non-severe SARS-CoV-2 infection. Unique molecular identifier tags were affixed to discrete cDNA molecules. TCRdb re-called the 5' RACE reads through MiXCR, storing one row per CDR3 protein. This sample has approximately 71,000 distinct CDR3 sequences, with roughly an eighth found just once. Study results and caveats: Clonotype matching in VDJdb favored anti-spike CD8 responses and did not capture private and CD4 specificities.

This clonotype was counted only a few times. Its antigen is currently unknown. The germline CDR1 and CDR2 sequences are SGHVS and FNYEAQ. V dropped 3 bases and J dropped 1; count of bases not matched to a gene: 7. CDR3 length: 16 amino acids. The sample comprised whole blood. The sequence was obtained from an adult who was a healthcare worker with PCR-confirmed SARS-CoV-2 infection or an uninfected control (not recorded which). The rearrangement uses TRBV7-6 and TRBJ2-3, with 7 nucleotides matching TRBD2. The DNA for the CDR3 is TGTGCCAGCAGCTTGGGGGGGGAACTAGGCACAGATACGCAGTATTTT. Translating gives CASSLGGELGTDTQYF. The full variable domain, with the rest looked up from reference TRBV7-6 and TRBJ2-3, is GAGVSQSPRYKVTKRGQDVALRCDPISGHVSLYWYRQALGQGPEFLTYFNYEAQQDKSGLPNDRFSAERPEGSISTLTIQRTEQRDSAMYRCASSLGGELGTDTQYFGPGTRLTVL.